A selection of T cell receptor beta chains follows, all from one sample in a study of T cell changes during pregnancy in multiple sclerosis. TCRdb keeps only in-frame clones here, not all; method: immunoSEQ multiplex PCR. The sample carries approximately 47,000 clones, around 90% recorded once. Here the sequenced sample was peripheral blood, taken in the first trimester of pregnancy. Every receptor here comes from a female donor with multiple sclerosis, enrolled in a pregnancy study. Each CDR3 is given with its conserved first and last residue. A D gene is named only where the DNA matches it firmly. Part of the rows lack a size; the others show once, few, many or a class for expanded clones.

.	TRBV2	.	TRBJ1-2	TGTGCCAGCACTTGGGGGGGCAGCAACTATGGCTACACCTTC	CASTWGGSNYGYTF
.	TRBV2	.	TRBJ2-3	TGTGCCAGCAGTGAACCGACTTCGGCAGATACGCAGTATTTT	CASSEPTSADTQYF
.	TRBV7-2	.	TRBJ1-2	TGTGCCAGCAGCCGGACAGATGGGAACTATGGCTACACCTTC	CASSRTDGNYGYTF
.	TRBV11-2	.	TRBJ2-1	TGTGCCAGCAGCTTGGTACAAAATGAGCAGTTCTTC	CASSLVQNEQFF
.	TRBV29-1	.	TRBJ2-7	TGCAGCGTTGGAAGGGGCCACGAGCAGTACTTC	CSVGRGHEQYF
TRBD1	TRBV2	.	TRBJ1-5	TGTGCCAGCGACAGGGGTAATCAGCCCCAGCATTTT	CASDRGNQPQHF
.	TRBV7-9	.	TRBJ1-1	TGTGCCAGCAGCTTTCGCGGGAACACTGAAGCTTTCTTT	CASSFRGNTEAFF
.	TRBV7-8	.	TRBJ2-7	TGTGCCAGCAGCTTAGTCGGACAGTCCTACGAGCAGTACTTC	CASSLVGQSYEQYF
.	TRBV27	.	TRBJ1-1	TGTGCCAGCAGTTTATCAGGGGGGGCTGTGAACACTGAAGCTTTCTTT	CASSLSGGAVNTEAFF
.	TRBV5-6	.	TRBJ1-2	TGTGCCAGCAGCTTGAGGGCCGGGAGAGCTAACTATGGCTACACCTTC	CASSLRAGRANYGYTF
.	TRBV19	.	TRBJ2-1	TGTGCCAGTAGTATAAGGGTTGGCGGGGATTCACACAATGAGCAGTTCTTC	CASSIRVGGDSHNEQFF
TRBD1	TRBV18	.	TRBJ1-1	TGTGCCAGCTCATTCTTACAGGGGGCGGGGACTGAAGCTTTCTTT	CASSFLQGAGTEAFF
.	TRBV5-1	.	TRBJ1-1	TGCGCCAGCAGCCCAATCTCCGGTAACACTGAAGCTTTCTTT	CASSPISGNTEAFF
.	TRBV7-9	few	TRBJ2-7	TGTGCCAGCACCACCACTGAGCGCGGCGGGGAGCAGTACTTC	CASTTTERGGEQYF
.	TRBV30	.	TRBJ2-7	TGTGCCTTTAGTTCTCTAAGCAGGGCTGGCTCCTACGAGCAGTACTTC	CAFSSLSRAGSYEQYF
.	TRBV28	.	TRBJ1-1	TGTGCCAGCAGCTTTCCGACGGCTAGCGAAGCTTTCTTT	CASSFPTASEAFF
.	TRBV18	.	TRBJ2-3	TGTGCCAGCTTTTCAGACATGGATACGCAGTATTTT	CASFSDMDTQYF
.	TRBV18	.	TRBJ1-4	TGTGCCAGCTCACCACCTTCTGCGGCCGGTTCTAATGAAAAACTGTTTTTT	CASSPPSAAGSNEKLFF
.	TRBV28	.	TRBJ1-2	TGTGCCAGCAACTGGGGGCTCTATGGCTACACCTTC	CASNWGLYGYTF
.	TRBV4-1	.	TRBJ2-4	TGCGCCAGCAGCCAAAGGGGGTGGACTGGCTCAATAGCCAAAAACATTCAGTACTTC	CASSQRGWTGSIAKNIQYF
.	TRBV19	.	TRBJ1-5	TGTGCCAGTAGTCGGGAGGGTGGGGTCCATAGCAATCAGCCCCAGCATTTT	CASSREGGVHSNQPQHF
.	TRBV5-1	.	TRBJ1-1	TGCGCCAGCAGCTTGGCCCCGGGAGCAAAGGGTGAAGCTTTCTTT	CASSLAPGAKGEAFF
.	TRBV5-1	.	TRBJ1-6	TGCGCCAGCAGCTTGATGACCTCAGGGGCTAATTCACCCCTCCACTTT	CASSLMTSGANSPLHF
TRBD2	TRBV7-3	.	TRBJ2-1	TGTGCCAGCAGCTTAAAAGTCTGTCTAGCGGGGTCAAGGAGCTCCTACAATGAGCAGTTCTTC	CASSLKVCLAGSRSSYNEQFF
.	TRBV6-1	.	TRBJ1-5	TGTGCCAGCAGTGAAGCTGGTGGGGGGGCTCTTGATCAGCCCCAGCATTTT	CASSEAGGGALDQPQHF
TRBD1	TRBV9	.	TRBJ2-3	TGTGCCAGCAGCATTACAGGGGTGGTCGCCACAGATACGCAGTATTTT	CASSITGVVATDTQYF
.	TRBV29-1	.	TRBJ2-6	TGCAGCGTTGCGGAGGGGTCGGGGGCCAACGTCCTGACTTTC	CSVAEGSGANVLTF
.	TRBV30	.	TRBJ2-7	TGTGCCTGGAGTGTACGTAGCGGCTACGAGCAGTACTTC	CAWSVRSGYEQYF
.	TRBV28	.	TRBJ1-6	TGTGCCAGCAGTTTAGCGGGGGCATCCTATAATTCACCCCTCCACTTT	CASSLAGASYNSPLHF
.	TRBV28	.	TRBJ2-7	TGTGCCAGCAGTTTCGCCCGGTACGAGCAGTACTTC	CASSFARYEQYF
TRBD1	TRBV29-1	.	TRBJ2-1	TGCAGCGTCTCGGACAGGGGTTACAATGAGCAGTTCTTC	CSVSDRGYNEQFF
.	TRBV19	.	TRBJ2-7	TGTGCCAGTACCGGGGGGCCTACCTACGAGCAGTACTTC	CASTGGPTYEQYF
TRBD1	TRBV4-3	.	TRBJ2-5	TGCGCCAGCAGCCACGCTCGACAGGGACAGCAAGAGACCCAGTACTTC	CASSHARQGQQETQYF
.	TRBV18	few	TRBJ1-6	TGTGCCAGCTCAGCTTCAGGGGAACGGTCACCCCTCCACTTT	CASSASGERSPLHF
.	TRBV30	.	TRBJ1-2	TGTGCCTGTCCCCGGGGAGGGGGTAACTATGGCTACACCTTC	CACPRGGGNYGYTF
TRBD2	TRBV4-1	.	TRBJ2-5	TGCGCCAGCAGCCCCCGAGCGGGGGGCCTGGAGACCCAGTACTTC	CASSPRAGGLETQYF
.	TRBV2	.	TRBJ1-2	TGTGCCAGCGGTACAGCCTACTATGGCTACACCTTC	CASGTAYYGYTF
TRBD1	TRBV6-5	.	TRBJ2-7	TGTGCCAGCAGGTCTGACAGGGGAGCCTACGAGCAGTACTTC	CASRSDRGAYEQYF
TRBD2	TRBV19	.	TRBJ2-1	TGTGCCAGTAGTGCAGGACTAGCGGGGGTCCCAGGAGCCTCCTACAATGAGCAGTTCTTC	CASSAGLAGVPGASYNEQFF
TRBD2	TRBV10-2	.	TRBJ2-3	TGCGCCAGCAGGGTAGCGGGGGCCCCCTCGAATACGCAGTATTTT	CASRVAGAPSNTQYF
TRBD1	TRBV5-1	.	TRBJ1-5	TGCGCCAGCAGCCTCGGCAGGGGGGAACAGCCCCAGCATTTT	CASSLGRGEQPQHF